What follows are 4 T cell receptor beta chains derived from one specimen sequenced in a study of T cells in Graves' hyperthyroidism and ophthalmopathy. RNA transcripts gave rise to amplified TCR beta CDR3 regions. TCR CDR3 underwent first-round RT-PCR with the HTBI primer set. TCRdb redid the calling of the multiplex PCR reads with MiXCR, one entry per CDR3 protein. The sample includes approximately 260,000 distinct CDR3 sequences, 15% of them seen just once. The sample was blood. The receptors here all came from a woman aged 45-59 years with Graves' hyperthyroidism that later progressed to Graves' ophthalmopathy.

There are many counts of this clonotype. V usage is TRBV29-1 and J usage is TRBJ2-7; no definite D call. The CDR3 loop spans 12 amino acids. Trimming shortened V by 4 bases and J by 5 bases, and 12 bases separated the two germline ends. CDR1 SQVTM and CDR2 ANQGSEA come from the germline V gene. The CDR3 reads CSVVGSIHEQYF. The CDR3 region has the DNA TGCAGCGTTGTGGGTAGTATCCACGAGCAGTACTTC.

This clonotype was detected many times. The chain employs TRBV16 and TRBJ1-3; D not certain. V gave up 0 bases and J gave up 3 bases, with 9 bases separating them. CDR1 and CDR2 from the germline V gene are KGHSY and FQNENV. This CDR3 spans 15 amino acids. The CDR3 sequence: CASSQSLADGNTIYF. In nucleotides, the CDR3 is TGTGCCAGCAGCCAATCATTGGCAGATGGAAACACCATATATTTT.

This clonotype has only a few counts. The chain employs TRBV29-1 and TRBJ1-2, with D perhaps TRBD1 (5 bases). V was cut by 6 bases and J by 2 bases, with 13 bases left in between. Germline assignment: CDR1 SQVTM and CDR2 ANQGSEA. CDR3 length: 13 amino acids. Here the CDR3 DNA reads TGCAGCGTGTGGGGGTCGAACAACTATGGCTACACCTTC. It codes for CSVWGSNNYGYTF.

J is TRBJ2-7 and V is TRBV7-2, with 7 bases lining up with TRBD2. The junction had 15 bases not matched to a gene; V was cut back by 7 bases and J by 0 bases. This CDR3 has 17 amino acids. CDR1 SGHTA and CDR2 FQGNSA come from the germline V gene. CDR3 residues: CASTPIGGSSISYEQYF. The CDR3 DNA sequence: TGTGCCAGCACCCCCATCGGGGGGTCCTCGATCTCCTACGAGCAGTACTTC.